These T cell receptor beta chains were read from a single sample in a study of beta chain features in type 1 diabetes. The table came from immunoSEQ multiplex PCR; TCRdb's copy has only in-frame clones and leaves some out. The sample holds 500,000 to 850,000 clones; about 14% are singletons and the top ten take 0.035% to 0.045%. The sequenced material came from naive CD4+ T cells from blood. Receptors were obtained from a man between 18 and 29 years old with type 1 diabetes. Both conserved end residues are part of each CDR3. Each record gives: CDR3 protein, CDR3 DNA, V gene, D gene, J gene, clone size. A D gene is named only where the DNA matches it firmly. Some rows have no size entry. The others give once, few or many, or a class for an expanded clone.

CDR3aa: CAWSRTSGSHIWFF
CDR3nt: TGTGCCTGGAGTCGGACTAGCGGGAGTCATATCTGGTTCTTC
v_gene: TRBV30
d_gene: TRBD2
j_gene: TRBJ2-1
abundance: few

CDR3aa: CAISESNRRRSTDTQYF
CDR3nt: TGTGCCATCAGTGAGTCGAATCGACGTCGCAGCACAGATACGCAGTATTTT
v_gene: TRBV10-3
d_gene: .
j_gene: TRBJ2-3
abundance: few

CDR3aa: CAWSVWGSTDTQYF
CDR3nt: TGTGCCTGGAGTGTCTGGGGGAGCACAGATACGCAGTATTTT
v_gene: TRBV30
d_gene: .
j_gene: TRBJ2-3
abundance: few

CDR3aa: CASSLAEETQYF
CDR3nt: TGTGCCAGCAGCTTAGCCGAAGAGACCCAGTACTTC
v_gene: TRBV7-2
d_gene: .
j_gene: TRBJ2-5
abundance: few

CDR3aa: CASSARAGAGTEAFF
CDR3nt: TGTGCCAGCAGCGCCCGGGCGGGGGCGGGCACTGAAGCTTTCTTT
v_gene: TRBV7-3
d_gene: .
j_gene: TRBJ1-1
abundance: few

CDR3aa: CASSELGWRTDTQYF
CDR3nt: TGTGCCAGCAGTGAACTAGGGTGGCGAACAGATACGCAGTATTTT
v_gene: TRBV2
d_gene: .
j_gene: TRBJ2-3
abundance: few

CDR3aa: CSVVRRGAGELFF
CDR3nt: TGCAGCGTTGTTCGGAGGGGAGCCGGGGAGCTGTTTTTT
v_gene: TRBV29-1
d_gene: .
j_gene: TRBJ2-2
abundance: .

CDR3aa: CSVDYRAGGYTF
CDR3nt: TGCAGCGTCGATTACAGGGCAGGCGGCTACACCTTC
v_gene: TRBV29-1
d_gene: .
j_gene: TRBJ1-2
abundance: .

CDR3aa: CAVGGEQFF
CDR3nt: TGCGCCGTGGGGGGTGAGCAGTTCTTC
v_gene: TRBV10-1
d_gene: .
j_gene: TRBJ2-1
abundance: .

CDR3aa: CASSYEGSLEQYF
CDR3nt: TGTGCCAGCAGTTACGAGGGTTCTCTCGAGCAGTACTTC
v_gene: TRBV6-6
d_gene: .
j_gene: TRBJ2-7
abundance: .